The 30 T cell receptor beta chains in this list originate from one sample, sequenced in a study of cytomegalovirus exposure and HLA in healthy donors. Primers for the PCR totalled 60 Vbeta and 13 Jbeta. Only in-frame clones appear in the TCRdb table, and some are missing; sequencing was by immunoSEQ multiplex PCR. The sample gives under 250,000 clones, around 76% of which show up once; approximately 2.1% is in the top ten. Specimen: PBMCs. These receptors were obtained from a young man in good health and CMV-seronegative.

This clone was recorded at least ten times. J is TRBJ2-3 and V is TRBV2, with 13 positions matching TRBD2. V lost 6 bases and J lost 4; bases outside the gene matches: 4. The CDR3 has 15 amino acids. Germline lookup yields CDR1 SNHLY and CDR2 FYNNEI. The CDR3, as DNA: TGTGCCAGCAGACGGACTAGCGGGAGTGCAGATACGCAGTATTTT. Translated: CASRRTSGSADTQYF.

The chain employs TRBV30 and TRBJ2-3, with a tentative D call TRBD2 (7 bases). Germline V gives CDR1 GTSNPN, CDR2 SVGIG (reference sequence). The V gene lost 2 bases and the J gene lost 1 base, with 13 bases spanning the gap. This CDR3 is 15 amino acids long. CDR3 region: CAWSLGGVGTDTQYF. CDR3 DNA sequence: TGTGCCTGGAGTTTAGGGGGGGTCGGCACAGATACGCAGTATTTT.

The chain combines TRBV6-1 with TRBJ1-5; the D gene is possibly TRBD1 (5 bases). The CDR3 extends over 13 amino acids. Germline CDR1 and CDR2: MNHNS and SASEGT. V shed 7 bases and J shed 6 bases, with 13 bases lying between them. The CDR3 sequence: CASIERGSQPQHF. For the CDR3, the DNA is TGTGCCAGCATAGAAAGGGGAAGTCAGCCCCAGCATTTT.

This chain uses TRBV6-1 with TRBJ1-6; TRBD1 might be the D (5 bases). Germline lookup yields CDR1 MNHNS and CDR2 SASEGT. Trimming shortened V by 7 bases and J by 5 bases, and 12 bases separated the two germline ends. This CDR3 has 14 amino acids. The CDR3 here is CASIGAANNSPLHF. CDR3 coding DNA: TGTGCCAGCATAGGGGCAGCCAATAATTCACCCCTCCACTTT.

This rearrangement joins TRBV25-1 to TRBJ1-5; TRBD1 matches at 9 bases. Germline CDR1 reads MGHDK; CDR2 reads SYGVNS. This CDR3 region has 15 residues. Germline trimming cut 1 base from V and 4 bases from J; bases unmatched to any gene: 2. The CDR3 coding sequence is TGTGCCAGCAGTGAATCAGGGACAGGGAATCAGCCCCAGCATTTT. It translates to CASSESGTGNQPQHF.

The chain employs TRBV4-1 and TRBJ1-1, with 9 bases matching TRBD1. V gave up 5 bases and J gave up 7 bases; unmatched junction bases: 8. Germline values: CDR1 MGHRA, CDR2 YSYEKL. The CDR3 spans 14 residues. This CDR3 is CASSAGQGIGEAFF. CDR3 in DNA: TGCGCCAGCAGCGCGGGACAGGGTATTGGTGAAGCTTTCTTT.

The chain uses TRBV6-5 and TRBJ2-3; 7 positions agree with TRBD2. Germline CDR1 reads MNHEY; CDR2 reads SVGAGI. CDR3 length: 16 residues. V dropped 2 bases and J dropped 5; count of bases not matched to a gene: 10. The CDR3 loop is CASSYNDGRTGDTQYF. CDR3 DNA: TGTGCCAGCAGTTACAACGACGGGAGGACGGGAGATACGCAGTATTTT.

This clone was found once. The chain links TRBV2 to TRBJ2-2; 7 positions match TRBD1. V shed 1 base, J shed 5 bases, and the junction held 7 bases outside the gene matches. The CDR3 sequence is 16 residues long. Germline CDR1 is SNHLY and CDR2 is FYNNEI. The CDR3 reads CASSEEGARRTGELFF. The CDR3 DNA is TGTGCCAGCAGTGAAGAGGGGGCTCGGCGTACCGGGGAGCTGTTTTTT.

The chain employs TRBV30 and TRBJ1-6; maybe TRBD1 (6 bases). The CDR3 spans 13 residues. Trimming shortened V by 1 base and J by 8 bases, and 9 bases separated the two germline ends. The germline CDR1 and CDR2 sequences are GTSNPN and SVGIG (reference sequence). The CDR3 DNA is TGTGCCTGGAGTGGCCGGACAGATTCACCCCTCCACTTT. It is translated as CAWSGRTDSPLHF.

In this sample, this clone turned up once. The V call is TRBV28, the J call TRBJ2-7, with D uncertain. Germline V lookup: CDR1 MDHEN, CDR2 SYDVKM. The CDR3 covers 12 residues. V gave up 5 bases and J gave up 4 bases, with 9 bases separating them. CDR3 residues: CASSPDTYEQYF. CDR3 in DNA: TGTGCCAGCAGTCCCGACACTTACGAGCAGTACTTC.

This clone was observed a handful of times. Within the sample, other DNA sequences also encode this same CDR3. The rearrangement joins TRBV5-1 to TRBJ2-7; 13 bases align to TRBD2. J lost 3 bases, V lost 4 bases, and 4 bases had no gene match. The CDR3 extends over 15 amino acids. Per germline, CDR1 SGHRS and CDR2 YFSETQ. In DNA, the CDR3 is TGCGCCAGCAGCCCCTGGACTAGCGGGAGCTACGAGCAGTACTTC. Amino acids: CASSPWTSGSYEQYF.

Only a few counts were recorded for this clone. The CDR3 loop reads CASSQEAGSGYGYTF. CDR3 nucleotide sequence: TGTGCCAGCAGCCAAGAGGCAGGTTCTGGTTATGGCTACACCTTC. This chain links TRBV4-2 with TRBJ1-2; no firm D call. V lost 0 bases to trimming and J lost 5 bases, with 13 bases between them. Germline V lookup: CDR1 LGHNA, CDR2 YNFKEQ. CDR3 size: 15 residues.

This clone has a handful of counts. The chain is built from TRBV6-6 and TRBJ1-1, with D maybe TRBD1 (5 bases). The CDR3 is 12 amino acids. Germline CDR1 is MNHNY and CDR2 is SVGAGI (reference sequence). V lost 7 bases and J lost 1, with 7 bases in between. The CDR3 DNA is TGTGCCAGCACTACAGGGAACACTGAAGCTTTCTTT. It specifies CASTTGNTEAFF.

V and J are TRBV2 and TRBJ1-2, with D possibly matching TRBD1 (5 bases). The CDR3 sequence is 14 residues long. The V end lost 5 bases, the J end lost 6 bases, and 16 bases lay between the germline ends. Germline CDR1 is SNHLY and CDR2 is FYNNEI. The CDR3 is CASSTRGTEDGYTF. CDR3 coding DNA: TGTGCCAGCAGTACCCGGGGGACGGAGGATGGCTACACCTTC.

This rearrangement joins TRBV27 to TRBJ1-6; D may be TRBD1 (5 bases). V was trimmed by 3 bases and J by 0 bases, leaving 12 bases between them. Germline V gene lookup returns CDR1 MNHEY and CDR2 SMNVEV (reference sequence). This CDR3 has 17 amino acids. This CDR3 reads CASSLTVRSSYNSPLHF. In nucleotides, the CDR3 is TGTGCCAGCAGTTTGACAGTCCGAAGCTCCTATAATTCACCCCTCCACTTT.

The chain employs TRBV5-1 and TRBJ2-5; 11 bases match TRBD2. With V trimmed by 5 bases and J by 0 bases, 9 bases remained unmatched. This CDR3 region has 17 residues. CDR1 SGHRS and CDR2 YFSETQ come from the germline V gene. CDR3 protein: CASRMGTSGHYQETQYF. The CDR3 nucleotides are TGCGCCAGCAGAATGGGGACTAGCGGCCACTACCAAGAGACCCAGTACTTC.

CDR3 nucleotide sequence: TGTGCCAGCAGCTCCAGGACAGGGAAGTGGGTTTACAATGAGCAGTTCTTC. It yields the protein CASSSRTGKWVYNEQFF. The chain has TRBV5-6 and TRBJ2-1; 8 bases line up with TRBD1. The germline V gene encodes CDR1 SGHDT and CDR2 YYEEEE. CDR3 length: 17 amino acids. V shed 3 bases and J 4 bases; nucleotides not matched to a gene: 12.

V is TRBV25-1 and J is TRBJ1-2; D possibly corresponds to TRBD1 (6 bases). Trimming cost V 3 bases and J 2 bases, with 13 bases left between them. Germline V gene sequence: CDR1 MGHDK, CDR2 SYGVNS. The CDR3 covers 15 residues. In DNA, the CDR3 is TGTGCCAGCAGTGAGTGGACAGAGACGAACTATGGCTACACCTTC. It codes for CASSEWTETNYGYTF.

The chain carries TRBV15 and TRBJ2-1; D might be TRBD1 (6 bases). Germline CDR1 and CDR2: LNHNV and YYDKDF (reference sequence). The CDR3 is 16 amino acids. V lost 4 bases and J 1 base, leaving 14 bases between the germline ends. The CDR3 DNA follows: TGTGCCACCAGCACCACATTCGGACAGTCCTACAATGAGCAGTTCTTC. Its protein product is CATSTTFGQSYNEQFF.

V usage is TRBV21-1 and J usage is TRBJ2-7; the table calls TRBD1, which could not be checked here. TRBV21-1 is given as a pseudogene. This CDR3 is 16 amino acids long. The DNA of the CDR3 is TGTGCCAGCTCCTCCGGGACAGGGGCTCCTGCCTACGAGCAGTACTTC. Its protein is CASSSGTGAPAYEQYF.

The chain employs TRBV12-2 and TRBJ2-7; the table's D call, TRBD1, was not checked against the DNA. TRBV12-2 is marked as a pseudogene. This CDR3 has 14 amino acids. CDR3 DNA sequence: TGTGCAAGTCGCTTAGCTTTCGAGTGGGCCGAGCAGTACTTC. Amino acids: CASRLAFEWAEQYF.

The chain joins TRBV7-2 to TRBJ1-2; a weak D match, TRBD1 (6 bases). The germline V and J ends were trimmed by 5 bases and 9 bases, with 19 bases remaining between them. In germline, CDR1 is SGHTA, CDR2 FQGNSA. The CDR3 is made up of 14 amino acids. The CDR3 spells CASSPTRTVLSYTF. Here the CDR3 DNA reads TGTGCCAGCAGCCCAACCCGGACAGTGTTAAGCTACACCTTC.

The chain is built from TRBV5-6 and TRBJ1-2; 8 bases are shared with TRBD1. CDR1 SGHDT and CDR2 YYEEEE come from the germline V gene. V lost 5 bases to trimming and J lost 6 bases; unmatched junction nucleotides: 9. The CDR3 contains 14 residues. The CDR3 sequence: CASSTPGGDDGYTF. The CDR3, as DNA: TGTGCCAGCAGTACCCCAGGGGGCGACGATGGCTACACCTTC. Complete variable domain (other parts from reference TRBV5-6 and TRBJ1-2): DAGVTQSPTHLIKTRGQQVTLRCSPKSGHDTVSWYQQALGQGPQFIFQYYEEEERQRGNFPDRFSGHQFPNYSSELNVNALLLGDSALYLCASSTPGGDDGYTFGSGTRLTVV.

CDR3 in amino acids: CASSFASGSFYEQYF. The CDR3 DNA follows: TGTGCCAGCAGCTTCGCTAGCGGGAGTTTCTACGAGCAGTACTTC. The chain employs TRBV11-2 and TRBJ2-7; TRBD2 matches at 10 bases. The CDR3 loop spans 15 amino acids. CDR1 and CDR2 (germline): SGHAT, FQNNGV. V trimming: 3 bases; J trimming: 3 bases; junction bases outside the gene matches: 5.

The genes are TRBV6-5 and TRBJ1-1; 8 nucleotides match TRBD1. The CDR3 has 13 amino acids. The germline V gene encodes CDR1 MNHEY and CDR2 SVGAGI. Germline trimming cut 6 bases from V and 1 base from J; bases unmatched to any gene: 1. CDR3 DNA sequence: TGTGCCAGCAGGGGGACAGGGAACACTGAAGCTTTCTTT. Its translation is CASRGTGNTEAFF.

This clone was observed a few times. The chain carries TRBV5-1 and TRBJ2-3; TRBD2 might be the D (6 bases). The V gene's germline CDR1 is SGHRS and CDR2 YFSETQ. Trimming stripped 4 bases from V and 0 bases from J, with 9 bases between. The CDR3 totals 14 residues. CDR3 in DNA: TGCGCCAGCAGCCGGGAGCCTAGCACAGATACGCAGTATTTT. Its protein product is CASSREPSTDTQYF.

The J gene is TRBJ2-1, the V gene TRBV29-1, with D perhaps matching TRBD2 (6 bases). Germline V gene lookup returns CDR1 SQVTM and CDR2 ANQGSEA. This CDR3 region has 15 residues. Trimming removed 5 bases from V and 4 bases from J, with 18 bases in between. The CDR3 sequence: CSVSGDEGRYNEQFF. The CDR3, as DNA: TGCAGCGTTTCGGGAGATGAAGGGCGGTACAATGAGCAGTTCTTC.

The gene calls are TRBV25-1 and TRBJ1-5, with unresolved D. Trimming took 3 bases from V and 3 from J, leaving 3 bases between them. Germline assignment: CDR1 MGHDK and CDR2 SYGVNS. The CDR3 totals 12 residues. The CDR3 sequence is CASSDYNQPQHF. In DNA form, the CDR3 reads TGTGCCAGCAGTGATTACAATCAGCCCCAGCATTTT.

This chain connects TRBV19 to TRBJ1-2; a possible D gene is TRBD1 (6 bases). The CDR3 has 14 amino acids. CDR1 and CDR2 from the germline V gene are LNHDA and SQIVND (reference sequence). Trimming cost V 8 bases and J 4 bases, with 17 bases left between them. The CDR3 protein is CASLTGSSPYGYTF. CDR3 nucleotides: TGTGCCAGTCTTACAGGGTCGAGTCCCTATGGCTACACCTTC.

This clone was detected only a few times. The chain combines TRBV2 with TRBJ2-5; D is uncertain. The J call may be incorrect, as the DNA end agrees better with TRBJ2-7. Germline CDR1 is SNHLY and CDR2 is FYNNEI. The CDR3 has 11 residues. The CDR3 loop reads CASIQTYEQYF. DNA for the CDR3: TGTGCCAGCATTCAGACATACGAGCAGTACTTC.